One T cell receptor (beta chain) is described in this entry. Its antigen remains unidentified. Sequencing of TCR beta, carried out with a high-throughput approach, was applied to CD8+ and CD4+ T cells from the blood. The CD8+ and CD4+ T cells were negatively isolated, with the TEMRA cells enriched by FACS. The RNA, 0.5 to 1 ug, was put through reverse transcription using random hexamers. Amplification of the TCR beta CDR3 was carried out by immunoSEQ multiplex PCR, which spanned a total of 54 Vbeta and 13 Jbeta segments. TCRdb re-derived calls from the immunoSEQ multiplex PCR reads in MiXCR, one entry per CDR3 protein. The table shows some 400,000 distinct CDR3 sequences, with approximately 85% occurring only once. The J segment lost 2 bases and the V segment lost 5 bases, leaving 4 bases of the junction unmatched. The CDR3 contains 14 residues. Germline lookup yields CDR1 SGHVS and CDR2 FNYEAQ. The entry originates in a study of CD8 T cells in Susac syndrome. Study observations and caveats: It was acknowledged in the study that its TCR sequencing and HLA analysis involved a relatively small number of individuals.

The clonotype comes from a human donor with multiple sclerosis. The chain carries TRBV7-6 and TRBJ2-3; 7 bases are a match to TRBD2. The sample was CD8+ T cells from PBMCs. The CDR3 spells CASSQAGTTDTQYF. The CDR3 coding sequence is TGTGCCAGCAGCCAAGCGGGGACCACAGATACGCAGTATTTT.